This T cell receptor (beta chain) stems from a study of shared clonotypes between healthy human individuals. The assay ran at deep level. Per sorted-subset replicate PCR, input was around 200 ng DNA, representing tens of thousands of T cell genomes. TCRdb's copy holds only in-frame clones and misses some; the assay was immunoSEQ multiplex PCR. This table has 2,500,000 or so clones, 80% to 95% appearing once. The CDR3 has 15 amino acids. The V end lost 3 bases, the J end lost 4 bases, and 12 bases lay between the germline ends. From germline, CDR1 is ENHRY and CDR2 SYGVKD. This receptor was identified in a young man in good health. Some clones in this sample may be carry-over from other donors' samples. The chain is built from TRBV10-3 and TRBJ1-4, with D possibly matching TRBD1 (5 bases). Source material: naive CD4+ T cells from PBMCs. The sample's subset: CD45RA+ positively selected. CDR3 loop: CAISDREGINEKLFF. DNA for the CDR3: TGTGCCATCAGTGATAGAGAGGGGATTAATGAAAAACTGTTTTTT.